The 9 T cell receptor beta chains below come from one sample, sequenced in a study of shared clonotypes between healthy human individuals. TCRdb's copy holds only in-frame clones and misses some; the assay was immunoSEQ multiplex PCR. The sample records about 690,000 clones, 90% being singletons. What was sequenced was memory CD8+ T cells from PBMCs. Specified subset: CD45RO+ cells pooled with CCR7-negative TemRA cells. Receptors originate from a man aged 18 to 29 in good health. Some clones in this sample may be carry-over from other donors' samples.

The chain recombines TRBV11-2 with TRBJ1-1, with D possibly TRBD1 on 6 matching bases. CDR3 length equals 14 residues. Per the germline V gene, CDR1 is SGHAT and CDR2 is FQNNGV. V lost 5 bases, J lost 7 bases, and 17 bases lay in between. The CDR3 DNA reads as TGTGCCAGCAGCGAGGAGGGGGGACGAGGTGAAGCTTTCTTT. Encoded protein: CASSEEGGRGEAFF. Variable domain in full (rest from reference TRBV11-2 and TRBJ1-1): EAGVAQSPRYKIIEKRQSVAFWCNPISGHATLYWYQQILGQGPKLLIQFQNNGVVDDSQLPKDRFSAERLKGVDSTLKIQPAKLEDSAVYLCASSEEGGRGEAFFGQGTRLTVV.

The genes are TRBV29-1 and TRBJ2-5; D might be TRBD1 or TRBD2, each matching 6 bases. Trimming took 1 base from V and 3 from J, leaving 12 bases between them. Germline V gene sequence: CDR1 SQVTM, CDR2 ANQGSEA. CDR3 length: 14 amino acids. The chain's CDR3 is CSVEGGDIKETQYF. CDR3 DNA sequence: TGCAGCGTTGAAGGGGGGGACATTAAAGAGACCCAGTACTTC.

The chain couples TRBV11-1 to TRBJ2-1; D remains unclear. The CDR3 covers 15 residues. With 5 bases removed from V and 2 bases from J, the gap between germline ends came to 13 bases. The germline CDR1 and CDR2 sequences are SGHAT and FQDESV (reference sequence). For the CDR3, the DNA is TGTGCCAGCAGCCCCGCTACGGAGACCTACAATGAGCAGTTCTTC. Translation: CASSPATETYNEQFF.

The V and J genes are TRBV9 and TRBJ2-3; possibly TRBD1 for D (6 bases). V was shortened by 0 bases and J by 3 bases, with 11 bases between the two germline ends. This CDR3 comprises 15 residues. The germline V gene encodes CDR1 SGDLS and CDR2 YYNGEE. CDR3 amino acids: CASSVVGTGTDTQYF. Written as DNA, the CDR3 is TGTGCCAGCAGCGTAGTTGGAACAGGGACAGATACGCAGTATTTT.

V usage is TRBV15 and J usage is TRBJ2-5, with a possible D match to TRBD1 (5 bases). V lost 5 bases and J 4 bases, leaving 11 bases between the germline ends. Looked up from germline, CDR1 is LNHNV and CDR2 is YYDKDF (reference sequence). The CDR3 is made up of 13 amino acids. The CDR3, as DNA: TGTGCCACCAGCTTGAATAGGGGAGAGACCCAGTACTTC. It encodes CATSLNRGETQYF. Full variable domain (rest looked up from reference TRBV15 and TRBJ2-5): DAMVIQNPRYQVTQFGKPVTLSCSQTLNHNVMYWYQQKSSQAPKLLFHYYDKDFNNEADTPDNFQSRRPNTSFCFLDIRSPGLGDTAMYLCATSLNRGETQYFGPGTRLLVL.

The genes are TRBV7-9 and TRBJ2-2, with 9 bases that match TRBD1. This CDR3 region has 16 residues. Germline V gene sequence: CDR1 SEHNR, CDR2 FQNEAQ (reference sequence). V was pared by 5 bases and J by 1 base, with 5 bases of the junction left unmatched. The CDR3 sequence: CASSTRDRENTGELFF. The CDR3 DNA reads as TGTGCCAGCAGCACCCGGGACAGGGAGAACACCGGGGAGCTGTTTTTT.

This chain connects TRBV4-2 to TRBJ2-7; D unresolved. CDR1 and CDR2 from the germline V gene are LGHNA and YNFKEQ. CDR3 length: 14 residues. V was pared by 4 bases and J by 3 bases, with 13 bases between. The chain's CDR3 is CASSPGGNSYEQYF. Here the CDR3 DNA reads TGTGCCAGCAGCCCAGGTGGTAATAGCTACGAGCAGTACTTC.

This rearrangement joins TRBV5-1 to TRBJ1-1, with D possibly TRBD1 on 5 matching bases. V lost 0 bases, J lost 3 bases, and 21 bases lay in between. CDR1 and CDR2 (germline): SGHRS, YFSETQ. The length of the CDR3 is 18 residues. CDR3 sequence: CASSLDSRPGFTDTEAFF. The DNA of the CDR3 is TGCGCCAGCAGCTTGGATTCGCGCCCAGGGTTCACGGACACTGAAGCTTTCTTT. Supplemented by reference TRBV5-1 and TRBJ1-1, the full variable domain reads KAGVTQTPRYLIKTRGQQVTLSCSPISGHRSVSWYQQTPGQGLQFLFEYFSETQRNKGNFPGRFSGRQFSNSRSEMNVSTLELGDSALYLCASSLDSRPGFTDTEAFFGQGTRLTVV.

This clone was seen many times. This chain uses TRBV27 with TRBJ2-2, with TRBD1 identical over 10 bases. CDR1 and CDR2 (germline): MNHEY, SMNVEV (reference sequence). J gave up 4 bases and V 3 bases, and 2 bases lay outside the gene matches. The CDR3 spans 15 residues. This chain's CDR3 is CASSFGTGATGELFF. CDR3 bases: TGTGCCAGCAGTTTCGGGACAGGGGCCACCGGGGAGCTGTTTTTT.